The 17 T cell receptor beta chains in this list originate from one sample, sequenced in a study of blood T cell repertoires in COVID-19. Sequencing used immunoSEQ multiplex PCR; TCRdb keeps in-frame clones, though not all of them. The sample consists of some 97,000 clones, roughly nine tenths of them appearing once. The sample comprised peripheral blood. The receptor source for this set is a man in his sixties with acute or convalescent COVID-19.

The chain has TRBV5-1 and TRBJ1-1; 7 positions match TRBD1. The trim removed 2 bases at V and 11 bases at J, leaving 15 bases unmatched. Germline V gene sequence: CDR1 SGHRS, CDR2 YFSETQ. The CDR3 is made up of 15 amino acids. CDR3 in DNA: TGCGCCAGCAGCTTCGGGGACAGAGGGGGATTTGGGGCTTTCTTT. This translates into CASSFGDRGGFGAFF.

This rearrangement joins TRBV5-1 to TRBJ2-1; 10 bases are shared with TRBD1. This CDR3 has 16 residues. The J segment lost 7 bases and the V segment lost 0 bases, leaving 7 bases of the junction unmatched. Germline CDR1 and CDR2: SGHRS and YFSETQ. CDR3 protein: CASSLEGTGDWNEQFF. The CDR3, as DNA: TGCGCCAGCAGCTTGGAAGGGACAGGGGATTGGAATGAGCAGTTCTTC.

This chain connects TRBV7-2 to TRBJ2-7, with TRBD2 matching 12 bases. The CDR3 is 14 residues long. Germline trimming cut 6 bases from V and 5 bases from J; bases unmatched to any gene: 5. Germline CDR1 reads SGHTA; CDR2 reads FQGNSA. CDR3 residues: CASSPTSGRNEQYF. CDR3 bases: TGTGCCAGCAGTCCTACTAGCGGGAGGAACGAGCAGTACTTC.

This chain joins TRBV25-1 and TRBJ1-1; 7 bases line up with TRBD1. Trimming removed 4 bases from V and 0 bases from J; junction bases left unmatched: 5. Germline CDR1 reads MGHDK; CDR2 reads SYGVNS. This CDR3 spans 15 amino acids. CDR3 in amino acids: CASSGRTGMNTEAFF. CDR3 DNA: TGTGCCAGCAGTGGTCGGACAGGAATGAACACTGAAGCTTTCTTT.

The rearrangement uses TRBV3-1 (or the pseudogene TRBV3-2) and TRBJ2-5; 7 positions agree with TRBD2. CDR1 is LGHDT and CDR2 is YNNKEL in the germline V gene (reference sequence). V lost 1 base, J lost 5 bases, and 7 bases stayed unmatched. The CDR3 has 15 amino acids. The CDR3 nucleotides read TGTGCCAGCAGCCAAGGAGGCGGGAGAGGTGAGACCCAGTACTTC. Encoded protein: CASSQGGGRGETQYF.

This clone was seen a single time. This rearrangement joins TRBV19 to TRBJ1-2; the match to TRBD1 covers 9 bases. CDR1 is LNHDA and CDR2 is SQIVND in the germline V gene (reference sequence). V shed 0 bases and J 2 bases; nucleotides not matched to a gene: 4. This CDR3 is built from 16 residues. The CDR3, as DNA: TGTGCCAGTAGTATAGAGGGGACAGGGTACAACTATGGCTACACCTTC. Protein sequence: CASSIEGTGYNYGYTF.

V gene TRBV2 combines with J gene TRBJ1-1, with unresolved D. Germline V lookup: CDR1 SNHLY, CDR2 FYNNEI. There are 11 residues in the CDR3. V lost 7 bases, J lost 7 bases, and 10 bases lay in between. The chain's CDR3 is CASTLGSEAFF. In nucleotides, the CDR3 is TGTGCCAGCACCCTAGGTAGTGAAGCTTTCTTT.

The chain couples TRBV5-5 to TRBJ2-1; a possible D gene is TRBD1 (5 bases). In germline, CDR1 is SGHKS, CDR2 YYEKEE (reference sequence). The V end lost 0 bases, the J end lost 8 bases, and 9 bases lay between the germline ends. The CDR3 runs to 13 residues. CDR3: CASSLVGADEQFF. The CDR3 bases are TGTGCCAGCAGCTTGGTAGGGGCCGATGAGCAGTTCTTC.

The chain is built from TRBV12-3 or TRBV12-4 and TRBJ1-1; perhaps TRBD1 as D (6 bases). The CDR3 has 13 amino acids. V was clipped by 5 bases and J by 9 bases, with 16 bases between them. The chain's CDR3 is CASSRQGNSKAFF. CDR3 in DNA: TGTGCCAGCAGTCGGCAGGGGAATAGTAAAGCTTTCTTT.

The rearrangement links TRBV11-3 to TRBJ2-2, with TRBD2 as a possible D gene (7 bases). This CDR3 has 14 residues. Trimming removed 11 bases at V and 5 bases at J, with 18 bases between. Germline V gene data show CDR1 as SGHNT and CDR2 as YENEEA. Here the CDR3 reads CACSGGARTGELFF. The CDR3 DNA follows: TGTGCCTGCTCTGGGGGGGCTAGGACCGGGGAGCTGTTTTTT.

This chain's CDR3 is CASSPSPGLARNEQFF. CDR3 DNA: TGTGCCAGTAGTCCTAGTCCGGGACTAGCGAGGAATGAGCAGTTCTTC. This chain joins TRBV19 and TRBJ2-1; 10 nucleotides align to TRBD2. The J segment lost 7 bases and the V segment lost 5 bases, leaving 11 bases of the junction unmatched. The germline CDR1 and CDR2 sequences are LNHDA and SQIVND (reference sequence). CDR3 length equals 16 residues.

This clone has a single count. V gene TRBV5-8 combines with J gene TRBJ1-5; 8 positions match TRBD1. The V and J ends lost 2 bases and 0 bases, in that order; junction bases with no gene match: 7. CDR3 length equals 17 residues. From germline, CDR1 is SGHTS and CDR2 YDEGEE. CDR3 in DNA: TGTGCCAGCAGCTTTTACAGGGGGATCGGTAGCAATCAGCCCCAGCATTTT. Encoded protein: CASSFYRGIGSNQPQHF.

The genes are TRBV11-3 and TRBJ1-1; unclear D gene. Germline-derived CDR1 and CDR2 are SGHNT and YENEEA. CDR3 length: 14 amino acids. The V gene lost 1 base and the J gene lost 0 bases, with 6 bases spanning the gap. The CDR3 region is CASSLARLNTEAFF. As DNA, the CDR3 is TGTGCCAGCAGCTTAGCCAGGCTGAACACTGAAGCTTTCTTT.

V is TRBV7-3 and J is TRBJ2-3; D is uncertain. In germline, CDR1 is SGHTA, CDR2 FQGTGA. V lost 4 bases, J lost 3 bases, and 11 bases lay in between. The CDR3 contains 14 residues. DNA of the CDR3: TGTGCCAGCAGCTCCCCAACAGCAACAGATACGCAGTATTTT. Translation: CASSSPTATDTQYF. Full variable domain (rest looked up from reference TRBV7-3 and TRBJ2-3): GAGVSQTPSNKVTEKGKYVELRCDPISGHTALYWYRQSLGQGPEFLIYFQGTGAADDSGLPNDRFFAVRPEGSVSTLKIQRTERGDSAVYLCASSSPTATDTQYFGPGTRLTVL.

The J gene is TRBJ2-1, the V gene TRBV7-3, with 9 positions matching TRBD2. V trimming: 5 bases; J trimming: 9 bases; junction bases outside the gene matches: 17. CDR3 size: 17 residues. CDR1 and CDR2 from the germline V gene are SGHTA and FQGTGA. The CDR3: CASSRQLLSGSLGEQFF. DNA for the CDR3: TGTGCCAGCAGCCGGCAGCTCCTTAGCGGGAGCCTGGGTGAGCAGTTCTTC.

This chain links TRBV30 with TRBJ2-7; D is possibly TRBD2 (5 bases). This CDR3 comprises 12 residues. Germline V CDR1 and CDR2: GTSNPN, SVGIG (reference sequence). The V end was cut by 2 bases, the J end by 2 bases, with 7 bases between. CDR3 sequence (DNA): TGTGCCTGGAGTCCCGGGACCTACGAGCAGTACTTC. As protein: CAWSPGTYEQYF.

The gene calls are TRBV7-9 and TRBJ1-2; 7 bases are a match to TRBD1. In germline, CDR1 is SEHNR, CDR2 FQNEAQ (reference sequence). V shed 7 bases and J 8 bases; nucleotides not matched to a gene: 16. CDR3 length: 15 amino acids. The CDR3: CASIPVDRAAWGYTF. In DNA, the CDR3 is TGTGCCAGCATCCCCGTAGACAGGGCGGCATGGGGCTACACCTTC.